This T cell receptor (beta chain) was retrieved from a study of blood T cell repertoires in COVID-19. Across the study: The study drew acute and convalescent COVID-19 samples from the United States, Italy and Spain. T cells, B-cell-depleted T cells, or PBMCs supplied cDNA or gDNA.

Clones were read by immunoSEQ multiplex PCR, and TCRdb kept only the in-frame ones, dropping some. The sample records some 200,000 clones, about 87% being singletons. The CDR3 runs 13 residues. V was pared by 4 bases and J by 5 bases, with 12 bases between. Germline CDR1 is SGHTS and CDR2 is YDEGEE. The sample was peripheral blood. This sequence was found in a middle-aged man with active or convalescent COVID-19. V usage is TRBV5-8 and J usage is TRBJ2-5; no clear D. The CDR3 nucleotides read TGTGCCAGCAGCGACTGGTCGGAGGAGACCCAGTACTTC. It yields the protein CASSDWSEETQYF.